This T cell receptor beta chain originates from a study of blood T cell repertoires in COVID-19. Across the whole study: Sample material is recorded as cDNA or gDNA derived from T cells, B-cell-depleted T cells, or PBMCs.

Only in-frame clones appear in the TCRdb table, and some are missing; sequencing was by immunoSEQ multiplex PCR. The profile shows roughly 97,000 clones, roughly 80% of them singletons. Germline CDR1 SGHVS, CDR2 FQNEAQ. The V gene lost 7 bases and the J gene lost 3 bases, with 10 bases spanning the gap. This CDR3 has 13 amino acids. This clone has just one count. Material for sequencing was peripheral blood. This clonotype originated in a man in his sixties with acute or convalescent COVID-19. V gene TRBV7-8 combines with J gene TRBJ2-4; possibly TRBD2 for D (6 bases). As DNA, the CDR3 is TGTGCCAGCAAGGCGGGGAGCAAAAACATTCAGTACTTC. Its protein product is CASKAGSKNIQYF.